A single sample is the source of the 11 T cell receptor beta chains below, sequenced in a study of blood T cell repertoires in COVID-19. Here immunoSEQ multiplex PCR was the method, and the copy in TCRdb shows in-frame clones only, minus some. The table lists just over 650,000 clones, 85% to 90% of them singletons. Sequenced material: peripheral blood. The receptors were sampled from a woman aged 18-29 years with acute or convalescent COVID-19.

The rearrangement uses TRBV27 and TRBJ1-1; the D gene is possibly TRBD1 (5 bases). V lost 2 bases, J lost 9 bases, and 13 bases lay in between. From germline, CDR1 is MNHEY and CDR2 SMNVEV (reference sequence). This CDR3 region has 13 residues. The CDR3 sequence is CASSLVRGEKAFF. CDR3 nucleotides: TGTGCCAGCAGTTTAGTTCGGGGGGAGAAAGCTTTCTTT.

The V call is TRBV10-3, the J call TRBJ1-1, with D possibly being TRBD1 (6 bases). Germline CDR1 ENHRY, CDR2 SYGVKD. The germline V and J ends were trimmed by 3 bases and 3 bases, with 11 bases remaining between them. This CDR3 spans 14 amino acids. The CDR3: CAISEGGRDTEAFF. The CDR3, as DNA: TGTGCCATCAGTGAAGGGGGGAGGGACACTGAAGCTTTCTTT.

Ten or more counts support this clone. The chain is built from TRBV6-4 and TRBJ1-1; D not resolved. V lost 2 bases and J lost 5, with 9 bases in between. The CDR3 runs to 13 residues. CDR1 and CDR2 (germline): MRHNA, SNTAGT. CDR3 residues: CASSDAANTEAFF. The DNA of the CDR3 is TGTGCCAGCAGTGACGCGGCAAATACTGAAGCTTTCTTT.

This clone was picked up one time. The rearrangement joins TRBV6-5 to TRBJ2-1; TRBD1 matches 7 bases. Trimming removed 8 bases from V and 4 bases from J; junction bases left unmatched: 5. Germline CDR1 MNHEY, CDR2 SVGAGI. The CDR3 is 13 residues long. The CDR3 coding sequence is TGTGCCAGCGGAGACAGGGTGTACAATGAGCAGTTCTTC. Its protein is CASGDRVYNEQFF.

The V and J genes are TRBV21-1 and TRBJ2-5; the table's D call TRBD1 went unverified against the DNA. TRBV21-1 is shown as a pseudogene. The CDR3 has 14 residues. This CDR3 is CASSKGNRGGQQYF. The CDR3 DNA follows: TGTGCCAGCAGCAAAGGTAATCGTGGGGGCCAGCAGTACTTC.

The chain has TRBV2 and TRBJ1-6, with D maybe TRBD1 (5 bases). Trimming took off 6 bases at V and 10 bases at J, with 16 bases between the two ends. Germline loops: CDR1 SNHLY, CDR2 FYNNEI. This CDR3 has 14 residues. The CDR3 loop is CASRVQGGESPLHF. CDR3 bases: TGTGCCAGCAGGGTCCAGGGAGGGGAATCACCCCTCCACTTT.

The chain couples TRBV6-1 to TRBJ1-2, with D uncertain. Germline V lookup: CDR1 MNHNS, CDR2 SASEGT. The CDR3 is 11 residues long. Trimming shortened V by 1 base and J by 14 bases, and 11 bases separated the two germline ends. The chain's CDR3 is CASSEGGGWTF. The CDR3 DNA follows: TGTGCCAGCAGTGAAGGGGGAGGGTGGACCTTC.

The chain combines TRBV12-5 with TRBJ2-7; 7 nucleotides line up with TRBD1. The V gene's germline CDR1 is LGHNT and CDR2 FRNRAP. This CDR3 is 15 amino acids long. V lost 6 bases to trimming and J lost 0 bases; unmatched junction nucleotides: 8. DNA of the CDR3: TGTGCTAGTGGCCCTGGATCAGGGGGCTCCTACGAGCAGTACTTC. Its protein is CASGPGSGGSYEQYF.

CDR3 in DNA: TGTGCCAGCAGCGTAGGCGGCAGGGGGAACACTGAAGCTTTCTTT. Translated, it gives CASSVGGRGNTEAFF. This chain joins TRBV9 and TRBJ1-1, with D possibly being TRBD1 (6 bases). The CDR3 runs 15 residues. Germline assignment: CDR1 SGDLS and CDR2 YYNGEE. Between the trimmed V and J ends, which lost 0 bases and 1 base, there was a span of 10 bases.

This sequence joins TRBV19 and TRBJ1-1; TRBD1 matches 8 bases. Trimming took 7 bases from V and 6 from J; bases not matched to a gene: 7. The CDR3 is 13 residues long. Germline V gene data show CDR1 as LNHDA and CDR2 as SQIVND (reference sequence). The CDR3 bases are TGTGCCAGTACCGCGGGACAGGCCTCTGAAGCTTTCTTT. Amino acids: CASTAGQASEAFF.

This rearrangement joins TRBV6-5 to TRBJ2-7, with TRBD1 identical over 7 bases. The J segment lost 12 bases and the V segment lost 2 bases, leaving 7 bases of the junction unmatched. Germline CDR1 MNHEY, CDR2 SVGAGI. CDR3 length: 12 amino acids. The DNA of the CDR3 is TGTGCCAGCAGTTACGGACAGGAACAAGTGTACTTC. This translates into CASSYGQEQVYF.